This TCR beta chain originates from a study of TIL therapy for anti-PD-1-resistant metastatic lung cancer. Study context: Patients had a median age of 54 years (range about 35-85). Median tumor mutation burden was 1.5 mutations per megabase.

The time point: pre-treatment sample, taken before nivolumab and TIL therapy. Most excised metastases sampled were pleural nodules or supraclavicular lymph nodes. Tumors were harvested before any PD-1/PD-L1 blockade. Sequencing used immunoSEQ v3. The repertoire was sequenced with immunoSEQ multiplex PCR; TCRdb's copy has only in-frame clones and lacks some. Of around 6,000 clones detected, 55% to 70% appear once; the ten largest clones hold around 5.7%. From germline, CDR1 is SGHRS and CDR2 YFSETQ. V was cut by 4 bases and J by 4 bases, with 15 bases left in between. The CDR3 sequence is 15 residues long.

The sample in question was tumor tissue, obtained at baseline. This clonotype was obtained from a person aged 25 to 80 with non-small cell lung cancer. The chain links TRBV5-1 to TRBJ1-5; no clear D. The CDR3 protein is CASSPGWEPNQPQHF. DNA of the CDR3: TGCGCCAGCAGCCCAGGCTGGGAGCCGAATCAGCCCCAGCATTTT.